This T cell receptor beta chain was documented in a study of T cells in Graves' hyperthyroidism and ophthalmopathy (dated by TCRdb to about 2019). For the wider study: Peripheral blood samples were taken at the time of initial diagnosis, prior to any treatment. The 100 discovery patients were randomly split 7:3 into training and test sets. In several Graves' hyperthyroidism patients, the study also compared T-cell repertoires from thyroid tissue with T-cell repertoires from blood. To identify distinguishing TCR V-J signatures, a discovery cohort of around 98 patients was used, comprising some 43 with Graves' ophthalmopathy and some 60 with stable Graves' hyperthyroidism. Once sampling was done, hyperthyroidism patients were given methimazole at a starting dose of 30 mg daily, whereas ophthalmopathy patients were given high-dose intravenous methylprednisolone. According to the paper, TCR Vbeta CDR3 sequencing was carried out on about 140 peripheral blood samples, which came from more than 40 ophthalmopathy, 70 to 80 hyperthyroidism and roughly 17 progressor patients. Prospective prediction of ophthalmopathy was tested in an independent validation cohort consisting of 18 to 20 hyperthyroidism patients and some 15 patients who later progressed to ophthalmopathy.

This clonotype was observed at least ten times. It has no known antigen specificity. No base quality information exists; no much larger clone differs at one position. What the authors observed across the whole study: During validation, the model predicted progression to ophthalmopathy a median of about 6.5 months ahead of onset, with approximately 70% sensitivity and about 72% specificity. No statistical method was used to set the sample size in advance, and investigators knew the group allocation. Ophthalmopathy was separated from stable hyperthyroidism by a 13 V-J signature model, with 85% to 90% sensitivity and about 81% specificity obtained in cross-validation and 80%/75% obtained in testing. Most expanded thyroid clonotypes (frequency above 0.001) were also detected in blood, suggesting blood repertoires may reflect thyroid immune responses.

TCR beta CDR3 regions were amplified from RNA transcripts. For the first round of RT-PCR on the TCR CDR3, the HTBI primer set was used together with the Qiagen OneStep RT-PCR kit. The libraries were constructed in a second round of multiplex PCR and then size-selected and purified. Paired-end sequencing of the libraries was performed with 100 bp reads on an Illumina HiSeq2000. The study's processing was this. SOAPnuke was used to process the raw data, removing reads that contained adapters or uncalled bases, had a mean Phred below 15, or lacked an exact match to the constant primer or identifier. High-quality paired reads were merged using COPE v1.2.5, and each unique nucleotide sequence was defined as a clonotype. Clonotypes were aligned to IMGT TRBV, TRBD and TRBJ reference segments using MiTCR v1.1. Only V-J combinations with frequency above 0.0001, covering 98% to 99.2% of repertoires, were analysed. The TCS score was defined as F50 (clonal expansion) divided by E x V (chaos), with BLOSUM62-based TCRdist calculated between CDR3 peptides within each V-J. Welch's t-statistics and random forest reduced around 510 V-J features to 10 to 15, which were used in a naive Bayes classifier (R e1071). The public reads were run again by TCRdb, first through fastp at Q25 and then through MiXCR, and only productive beta chains were kept. One record per CDR3 amino acid sequence lists the most common genes and DNA. These V and J calls originate from TCRdb's pipeline instead of the authors' own analysis. This sample lists hundreds of thousands of distinct CDR3 sequences; roughly 14% were detected once. The ten largest clones represent 13% of the sample.

The CDR3 spans 13 residues, from the cysteine through the phenylalanine. Solely the CDR3 DNA is kept, with 39 bases framed from the first base. V ends up 5 bases short and J 2 bases short, with an unmatched junction base count of 4. As encoded in the germline V gene (reference sequence), CDR1 is DFQATT while CDR2 is SNEGSKA. In the ophthalmopathy patients, disease was moderately to severely active, with a Clinical Activity Score of 3 or more, a NOSPECS grade of 4 or more, and a duration of less than 3 months. The study excluded patients with uncontrolled infections, other autoimmune diseases, pregnancy or lactation. Diagnoses relied on clinical symptoms, serum thyroxine and TRAb, thyroid ultrasound and orbital computed tomography. Ficoll-Paque density gradient centrifugation was used to isolate PBMCs from around 9.1 ml of fresh peripheral blood. Total RNA was extracted using Trizol reagent, and RNA quality was assessed on an Agilent 2100 Bioanalyzer.

The receptor chain draws on TRBV20-1 and TRBJ2-3, and 7 junction bases match TRBD2. Sequencing was carried out using blood. The origin of this receptor is a man younger than 35 with Graves' ophthalmopathy. The nucleotides read TGCAGTGCTGGAGCGGGACTCACAGATACGCAGTATTTT. This yields the protein CSAGAGLTDTQYF.